This is a list of T cell receptor beta chains from one sample in a study of T cell clusters in autoimmune cytopenias. TCRdb re-analyzed the multiplex PCR reads; it lists each CDR3 protein once, without DNA. The sample data list over a thousand distinct CDR3 sequences. The same data also went into a second study, on T cell repertoires in aging, cancer and after chemotherapy.

Specimen: peripheral blood. All receptors derive from a human donor with chronic lymphocytic leukemia. Both conserved end residues are part of each CDR3. Fields, in order: V gene, J gene, clone size, CDR3 protein. Clone size appears in some rows only: once, few, many, or a class for an expanded clone.

TRBV15	TRBJ2-2	NA	CATSRGAGDTGELFF
TRBV20-1	TRBJ2-7	NA	CSATTGANLGEQYF
TRBV6-2/TRBV6-3	TRBJ2-3	medium-sized	CASSPPGTQYF
TRBV7-9	TRBJ1-2	NA	CASSLLSSDNYGYTF
TRBV5-1	TRBJ1-4	medium-sized	CASSLQGMDEKLFF
TRBV5-1	TRBJ1-1	NA	CASSLVLEGSEAFF
TRBV11-2	TRBJ2-1	NA	CASSLEGASYNEQFF
TRBV5-6	TRBJ2-3	medium-sized	CASSRGLAATRGQYF
TRBV6-6	TRBJ1-1	medium-sized	CASSPERLLGTEAFF
TRBV2	TRBJ2-7	NA	CASSVKAGDRYEQYF
TRBV24-1	TRBJ2-2	medium-sized	CATSDFLDINTGELFF
TRBV6-4	TRBJ1-5	NA	CASSDGGPGFYQPQHF
TRBV29-1	TRBJ2-2	NA	CSVGGQAGELFF
TRBV18	TRBJ2-7	medium-sized	CASSPASGSRSYEQYF
TRBV28	TRBJ2-6	NA	CASRPNAGAWGANVLTF
TRBV19	TRBJ2-5	NA	CASSREGETQYF
TRBV28	TRBJ1-1	NA	CASRPGGGNTEAFF
TRBV11-2	TRBJ1-6	NA	CASSFKGLPNSPLHF
TRBV6-1	TRBJ1-5	NA	CASGEVLSNQPQHF
TRBV28	TRBJ1-2	NA	CASSSYRESTF
TRBV20-1	TRBJ2-7	NA	CSARFAPSNEQYF
TRBV11-2	TRBJ2-3	NA	CASSLGQPGQGTDTQYF
TRBV6-1	TRBJ2-6	medium-sized	CASSGISGANVLTF
TRBV5-4	TRBJ2-3	medium-sized	CASSLEVKDTQYF
TRBV6-1	TRBJ2-3	medium-sized	CASSEVRGIGDTQYF
TRBV7-3	TRBJ1-3	NA	CASSSAPGNTIYF
TRBV12-3/TRBV12-4	TRBJ1-1	NA	CASSLAGREAAEAFF
TRBV2	TRBJ2-1	NA	CASSELTYNEQFF
TRBV18	TRBJ2-1	medium-sized	CASSPGPSLYNEQFF
TRBV5-4	TRBJ2-1	medium-sized	CASSFGTGVNEQFF
TRBV5-1	TRBJ2-4	NA	CASSPGQDIQYF
TRBV20-1	TRBJ2-1	NA	CSAKSGSSSYNEQFF
TRBV28	TRBJ2-3	NA	CASSFLTGSGSLRTDTQYF
TRBV5-1	TRBJ2-1	NA	CASSTGRSYYNEQFF
TRBV12-3/TRBV12-4	TRBJ2-7	NA	CASCGERSYEQYF
TRBV6-2/TRBV6-3	TRBJ2-7	medium-sized	CASTPGGEPYEQYF
TRBV7-2	TRBJ2-2	medium-sized	CASSLVLAVNTGELFF
TRBV7-2	TRBJ2-1	NA	CASSFIGQGRDEQFF
TRBV29-1	TRBJ1-4	large	CSVEEQGNEKLFF
TRBV28	TRBJ1-5	large	CASSSGHNQPQHF
TRBV7-2	TRBJ2-1	medium-sized	CASSREPGQFF
TRBV29-1	TRBJ2-6	large	CSVDLPDLSGANVLTF
TRBV20-1	TRBJ2-1	NA	CSPKAAGTANYNEQFF
TRBV11-2	TRBJ1-3	NA	CASSFGTGNTIYF
TRBV6-5	TRBJ2-1	large	CASRKRGRPNEQFF
TRBV20-1	TRBJ2-3	medium-sized	CSARERGLAGSTQYF
TRBV12-3/TRBV12-4	TRBJ1-2	medium-sized	CASSFIQGYYGYTF
TRBV20-1	TRBJ1-2	medium-sized	CSARGYRESGYTF
TRBV6-1	TRBJ2-3	medium-sized	CASSEVVGRTWDTQYF
TRBV4-1	TRBJ2-5	medium-sized	CASSQGPLGETQYF
TRBV20-1	TRBJ2-7	NA	CSASLYRDSYEQYF
TRBV5-4	TRBJ2-3	medium-sized	CASSLNGGKQYF
TRBV2	TRBJ1-6	NA	CASRSDMGGSSPLHF
TRBV19	TRBJ1-5	medium-sized	CASSIVGGSNQPQHF
TRBV14	TRBJ2-3	NA	CASSQGGALRAHSTDTQYF
TRBV6-1	TRBJ2-1	NA	CASSPTSGNNEQFF
TRBV10-3	TRBJ1-2	medium-sized	CAIQTATQGQKYYGYTF